A selection of T cell receptor beta chains follows, all from one sample in a study of T cells after yellow fever vaccination. TCRdb reprocessed the 5' RACE reads via MiXCR and lists one record per CDR3 protein. This table holds fewer than 350,000 distinct CDR3 sequences, around 3.6% found once. The source was PBMCs, collected on the day of the yellow fever booster vaccination. These receptors came from a young man who received the YFV17D yellow fever vaccine. CDR3s include the opening cysteine and the closing phenylalanine or tryptophan. A D gene is named only where the DNA matches it firmly. Only part of the rows carry a size: once, few, many, or a class if the clone is expanded.

D gene: -
clone size: -
CDR3 length: 15
V gene: TRBV20-1
J gene: TRBJ2-5
CDR3 DNA: TGCAGTGCTAGAGTGGGGGGGGGCGAGTGGGAGACCCAGTACTTC
CDR3 protein: CSARVGGGEWETQYF

D gene: -
clone size: -
CDR3 length: 13
V gene: TRBV4-3
J gene: TRBJ2-2
CDR3 DNA: TGCGCCAGCAGCCAAGAGATGCCCGGGGAGCTGTTTTTT
CDR3 protein: CASSQEMPGELFF

D gene: -
clone size: many
CDR3 length: 13
V gene: TRBV5-5
J gene: TRBJ1-4
CDR3 DNA: TGTGCCAGCAGCGCGGACTCTAATGAAAAACTGTTTTTT
CDR3 protein: CASSADSNEKLFF

D gene: TRBD2
clone size: few
CDR3 length: 16
V gene: TRBV4-1
J gene: TRBJ2-1
CDR3 DNA: TGCGCCAGCAGCCAAGTAGCGGGGGGGCGAAACAATGAGCAGTTCTTC
CDR3 protein: CASSQVAGGRNNEQFF

D gene: -
clone size: few
CDR3 length: 14
V gene: TRBV24-1
J gene: TRBJ1-5
CDR3 DNA: TGTGCCACCAGTGCTGGAGCCAGCAATCAGCCCCAGCATTTT
CDR3 protein: CATSAGASNQPQHF

D gene: -
clone size: many
CDR3 length: 14
V gene: TRBV13
J gene: TRBJ2-7
CDR3 DNA: TGTGCCAGCAGCCATCGGGAAAGATCCTACGAGCAGTACTTC
CDR3 protein: CASSHRERSYEQYF

D gene: -
clone size: -
CDR3 length: 15
V gene: TRBV7-8
J gene: TRBJ2-2
CDR3 DNA: TGTGCCAGCAGCTTTAACGTCCAGGGCACCGGGGAGCTGTTTTTT
CDR3 protein: CASSFNVQGTGELFF

D gene: -
clone size: many
CDR3 length: 13
V gene: TRBV10-3
J gene: TRBJ2-1
CDR3 DNA: TGTGCCATCAGTGACGCGATAGGGGCTGAGCAGTTCTTC
CDR3 protein: CAISDAIGAEQFF

D gene: -
clone size: few
CDR3 length: 14
V gene: TRBV28
J gene: TRBJ1-5
CDR3 DNA: TGTGCCAGCAGTCCGAGACGGTATAATCAGCCCCAGCATTTT
CDR3 protein: CASSPRRYNQPQHF

D gene: -
clone size: -
CDR3 length: 14
V gene: TRBV13
J gene: TRBJ2-7
CDR3 DNA: TGTGCCAGCAGCTCTACAAGGGCCCCCTACGAGCAGTACTTC
CDR3 protein: CASSSTRAPYEQYF

D gene: -
clone size: -
CDR3 length: 12
V gene: TRBV3-1
J gene: TRBJ1-2
CDR3 DNA: TGTGCCAGCAGCCATACTAACTATGGCTACACCTTC
CDR3 protein: CASSHTNYGYTF